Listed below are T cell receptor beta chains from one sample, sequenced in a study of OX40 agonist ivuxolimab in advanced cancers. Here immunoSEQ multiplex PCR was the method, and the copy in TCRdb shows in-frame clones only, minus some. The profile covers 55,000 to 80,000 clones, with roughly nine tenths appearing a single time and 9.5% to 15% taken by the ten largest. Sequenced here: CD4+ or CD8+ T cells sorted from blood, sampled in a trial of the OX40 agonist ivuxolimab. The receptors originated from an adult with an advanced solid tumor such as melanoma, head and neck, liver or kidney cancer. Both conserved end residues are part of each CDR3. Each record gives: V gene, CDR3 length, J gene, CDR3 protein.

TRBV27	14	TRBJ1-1	CASSYTGQNTEAFF
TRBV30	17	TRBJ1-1	CAWSFDRGRPMNTEAFF
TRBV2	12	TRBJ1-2	CASRGTHYGYTF
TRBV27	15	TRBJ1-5	CASSFEPWGNQPQHF
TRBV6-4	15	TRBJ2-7	CASSESLAGTYEQYF
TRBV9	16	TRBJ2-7	CASSVLGSSGLYEQYF
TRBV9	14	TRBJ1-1	CASSPWDGNTEAFF
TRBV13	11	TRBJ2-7	CASSLYYEQYF
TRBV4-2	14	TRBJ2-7	CASSQGGQSYEQYF
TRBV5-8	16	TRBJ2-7	CASSWGASGTPYEQYF
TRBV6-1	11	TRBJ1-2	CEAQDNYGYTF
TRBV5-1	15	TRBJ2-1	CASSLEPSGYNEQFF
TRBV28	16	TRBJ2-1	CASSLTGSGKQDEQFF
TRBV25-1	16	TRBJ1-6	CASSGDVDKFSSPLHF
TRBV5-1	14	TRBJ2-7	CASTRTPSSYEQYF
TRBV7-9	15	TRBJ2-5	CASRWGTGGEETQYF
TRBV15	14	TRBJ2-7	CATSRGGAGYEQYF
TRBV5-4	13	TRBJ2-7	CASSLSPTSEQYF